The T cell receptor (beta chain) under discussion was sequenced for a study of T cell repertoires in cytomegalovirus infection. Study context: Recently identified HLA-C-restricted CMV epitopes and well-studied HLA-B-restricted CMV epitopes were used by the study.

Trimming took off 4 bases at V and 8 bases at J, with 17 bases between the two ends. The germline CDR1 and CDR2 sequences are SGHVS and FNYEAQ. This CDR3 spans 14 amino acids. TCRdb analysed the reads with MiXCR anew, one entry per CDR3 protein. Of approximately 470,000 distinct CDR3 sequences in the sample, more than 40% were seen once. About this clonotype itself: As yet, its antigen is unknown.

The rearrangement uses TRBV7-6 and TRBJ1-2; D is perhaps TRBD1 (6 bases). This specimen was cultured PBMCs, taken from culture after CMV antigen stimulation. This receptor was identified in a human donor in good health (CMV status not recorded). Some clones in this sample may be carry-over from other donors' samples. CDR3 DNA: TGTGCCAGCAGCTCGCCGGTTAGGAGGGGGGGCTACACCTTC. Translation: CASSSPVRRGGYTF.